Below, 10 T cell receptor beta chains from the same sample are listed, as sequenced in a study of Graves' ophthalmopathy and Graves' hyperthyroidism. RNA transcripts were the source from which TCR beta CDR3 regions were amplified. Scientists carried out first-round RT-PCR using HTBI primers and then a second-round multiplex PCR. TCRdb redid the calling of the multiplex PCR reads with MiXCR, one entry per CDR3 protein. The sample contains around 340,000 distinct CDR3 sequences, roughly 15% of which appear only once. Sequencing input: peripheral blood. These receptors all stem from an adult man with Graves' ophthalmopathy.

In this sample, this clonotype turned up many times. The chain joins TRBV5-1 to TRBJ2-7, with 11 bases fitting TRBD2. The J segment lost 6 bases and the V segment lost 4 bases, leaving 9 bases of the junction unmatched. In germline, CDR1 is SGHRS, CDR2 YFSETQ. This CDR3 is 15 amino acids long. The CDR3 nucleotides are TGCGCCAGCAGCCACATTAGCGGGGGGGCCTCCGAGCAGTACTTC. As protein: CASSHISGGASEQYF.

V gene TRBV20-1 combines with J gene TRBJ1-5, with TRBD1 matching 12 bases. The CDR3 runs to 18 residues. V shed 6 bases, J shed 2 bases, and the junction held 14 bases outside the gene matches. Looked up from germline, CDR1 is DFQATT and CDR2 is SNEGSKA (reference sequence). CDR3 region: CSAQNAGQGAGGNQPQHF. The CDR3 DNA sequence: TGCAGTGCCCAAAACGCGGGACAGGGGGCAGGTGGCAATCAGCCCCAGCATTTT.

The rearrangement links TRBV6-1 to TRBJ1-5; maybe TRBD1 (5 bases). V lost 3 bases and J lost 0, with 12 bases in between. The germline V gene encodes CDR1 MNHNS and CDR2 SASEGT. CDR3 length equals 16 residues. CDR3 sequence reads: CASSDRIGHSNQPQHF. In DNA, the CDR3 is TGTGCCAGCAGTGACAGGATAGGACATAGCAATCAGCCCCAGCATTTT.

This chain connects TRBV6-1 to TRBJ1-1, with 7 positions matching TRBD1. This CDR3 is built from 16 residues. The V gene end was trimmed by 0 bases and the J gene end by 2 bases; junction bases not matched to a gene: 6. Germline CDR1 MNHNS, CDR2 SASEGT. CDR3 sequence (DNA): TGTGCCAGCAGTGAAGCTTGGGACAGCCAAAACACTGAAGCTTTCTTT. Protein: CASSEAWDSQNTEAFF.

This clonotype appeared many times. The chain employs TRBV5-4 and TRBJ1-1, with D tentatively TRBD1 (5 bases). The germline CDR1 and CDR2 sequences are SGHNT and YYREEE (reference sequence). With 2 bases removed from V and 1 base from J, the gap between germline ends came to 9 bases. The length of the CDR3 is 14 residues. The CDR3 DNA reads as TGTGCCAGCAGCTTTGACGGGGCGAACACTGAAGCTTTCTTT. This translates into CASSFDGANTEAFF.

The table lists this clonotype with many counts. CDR3 nucleotide sequence: TGCGCCAGCAGCTTGGGCGACAGGGGTGGAAACACCATATATTTT. Translated, it gives CASSLGDRGGNTIYF. The chain couples TRBV5-1 to TRBJ1-3; TRBD1 agrees at 8 bases. J gave up 3 bases and V 0 bases, and 2 bases lay outside the gene matches. Germline assignment: CDR1 SGHRS and CDR2 YFSETQ. CDR3 length: 15 residues.

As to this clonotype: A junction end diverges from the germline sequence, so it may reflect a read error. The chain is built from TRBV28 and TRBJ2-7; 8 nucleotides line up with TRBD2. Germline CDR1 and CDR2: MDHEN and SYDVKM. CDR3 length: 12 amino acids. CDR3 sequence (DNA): TGTGCCACCATAGCGGGACCCCTCTTTCGCGACTTC. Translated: CATIAGPLFRDF. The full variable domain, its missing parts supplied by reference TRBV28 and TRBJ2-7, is DVKVTQSSRYLVKRTGEKVFLECVQDMDHENMFWYRQDPGLGLRLIYFSYDVKMKEKGDIPEGYSVSREKKERFSLILESASTNQTSMYLCATIAGPLFRDFGPGTRLTVT.

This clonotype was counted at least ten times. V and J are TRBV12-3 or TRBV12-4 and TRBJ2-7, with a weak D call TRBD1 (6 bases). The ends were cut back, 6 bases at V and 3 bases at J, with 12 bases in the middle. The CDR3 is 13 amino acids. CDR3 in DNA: TGTGCCAGCAGGATGACAGGTGGCTACGAGCAGTACTTC. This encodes CASRMTGGYEQYF.

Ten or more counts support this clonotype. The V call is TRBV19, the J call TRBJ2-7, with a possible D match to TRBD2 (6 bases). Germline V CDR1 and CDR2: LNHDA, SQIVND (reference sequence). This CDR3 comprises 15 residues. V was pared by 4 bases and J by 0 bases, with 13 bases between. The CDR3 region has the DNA TGTGCCAGTAGTAGTAGCGGAGCTAGCTCCTACGAGCAGTACTTC. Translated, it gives CASSSSGASSYEQYF.

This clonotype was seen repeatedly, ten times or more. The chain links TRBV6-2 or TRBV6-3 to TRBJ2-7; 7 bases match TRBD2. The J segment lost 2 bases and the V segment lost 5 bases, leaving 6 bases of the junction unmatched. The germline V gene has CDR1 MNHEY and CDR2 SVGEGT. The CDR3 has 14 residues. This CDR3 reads CASSDRGEAYEQYF. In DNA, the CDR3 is TGTGCCAGCAGTGACCGGGGGGAGGCCTACGAGCAGTACTTC.